Included here is one T cell receptor beta chain sequence, with context. The V gene lost 3 bases and the J gene lost 1 base, with 12 bases spanning the gap. The V gene's germline CDR1 is DFQATT and CDR2 SNEGSKA (reference sequence). This CDR3 spans 15 amino acids. Here immunoSEQ multiplex PCR was the method, and the copy in TCRdb shows in-frame clones only, minus some. The table shows approximately 210,000 clones, with roughly 92% occurring only once. The sample originates from a study of blood T cell repertoires in COVID-19. The sample comprised peripheral blood. The sequence was collected from a man aged 30 to 39 with COVID-19, enrolled during active disease. V and J are TRBV20-1 and TRBJ2-2; no clear D gene. The CDR3 loop is CSASVGAQNTGELFF. The CDR3 DNA reads as TGCAGTGCTAGTGTGGGCGCCCAGAACACCGGGGAGCTGTTTTTT.